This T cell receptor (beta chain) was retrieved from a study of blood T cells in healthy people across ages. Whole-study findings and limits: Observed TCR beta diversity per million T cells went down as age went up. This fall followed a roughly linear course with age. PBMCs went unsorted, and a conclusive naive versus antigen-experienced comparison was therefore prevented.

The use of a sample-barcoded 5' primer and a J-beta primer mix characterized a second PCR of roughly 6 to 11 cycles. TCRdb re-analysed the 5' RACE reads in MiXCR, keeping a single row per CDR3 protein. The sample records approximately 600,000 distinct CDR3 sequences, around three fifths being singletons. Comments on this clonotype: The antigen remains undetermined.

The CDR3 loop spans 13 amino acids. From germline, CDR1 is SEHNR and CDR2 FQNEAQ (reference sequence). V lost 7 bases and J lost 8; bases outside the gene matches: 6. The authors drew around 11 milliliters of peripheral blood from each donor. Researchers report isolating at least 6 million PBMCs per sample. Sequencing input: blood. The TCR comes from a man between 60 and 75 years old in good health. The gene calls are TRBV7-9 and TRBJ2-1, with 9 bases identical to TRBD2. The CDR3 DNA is TGTGCCAGCACGGTTCTAGCGGGGCATGAGCAGTTCTTC. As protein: CASTVLAGHEQFF.